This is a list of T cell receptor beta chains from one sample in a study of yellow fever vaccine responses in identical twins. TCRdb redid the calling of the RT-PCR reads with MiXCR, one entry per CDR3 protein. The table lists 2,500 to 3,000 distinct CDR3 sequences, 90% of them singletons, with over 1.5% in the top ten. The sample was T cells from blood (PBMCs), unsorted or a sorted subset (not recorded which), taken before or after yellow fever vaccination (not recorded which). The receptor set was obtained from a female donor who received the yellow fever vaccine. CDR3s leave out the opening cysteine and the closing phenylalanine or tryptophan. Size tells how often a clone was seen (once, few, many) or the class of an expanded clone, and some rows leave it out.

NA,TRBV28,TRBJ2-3,ASTTAGAKTDTQY
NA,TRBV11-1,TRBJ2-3,ASSLGTGITDTQY
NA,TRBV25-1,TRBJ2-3,ASSGDRLTDTQY
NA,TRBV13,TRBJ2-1,ASKLGLADEQF
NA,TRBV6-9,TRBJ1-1,ASSYSLGDRGGTEAF
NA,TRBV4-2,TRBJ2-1,ASSQDSRGGFDEQF
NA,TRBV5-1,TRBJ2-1,ASSLPATSYNEQF
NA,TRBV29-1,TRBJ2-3,SKTDSTDTQY
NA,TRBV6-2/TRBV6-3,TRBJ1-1,ASSYNGYTEAF
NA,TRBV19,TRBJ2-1,ASSILNLAGGYNEQF
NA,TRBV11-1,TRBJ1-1,ASSVSGNTEAF
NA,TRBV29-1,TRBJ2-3,SVGYLAGGLADTQY
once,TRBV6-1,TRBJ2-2,ASTDDTLFGELF
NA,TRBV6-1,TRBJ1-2,ASSATANYGYT
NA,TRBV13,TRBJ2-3,ASRRLATSTDTQY
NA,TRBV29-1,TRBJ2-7,SVETLAGGVGYAYEQY
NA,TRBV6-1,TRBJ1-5,ASSPNRNNQPQH
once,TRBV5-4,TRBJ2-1,ASSLGDGPSNEQF